This T cell receptor (beta chain) is from a study of cytomegalovirus exposure and HLA in healthy donors. Study outcomes and limitations: Later analysis indicated greater clonal expansion among HLA-associated TCR beta chains than among equally common other chains. Beyond CMV serostatus, there was no information to go on about immune exposure. Reportedly, diagnosis of cytomegalovirus status by the classifier showed high specificity and sensitivity.

To note about this clone: Its antigen is not known.

CDR3 length: 15 amino acids. Per germline, CDR1 SGDLS and CDR2 YYNGEE. Trimming pared 3 bases from V and 0 bases from J, leaving 12 bases between. Amplification used 60 Vbeta primers and 13 Jbeta primers. Clones were read by immunoSEQ multiplex PCR, and TCRdb kept only the in-frame ones, dropping some. Among 220,000 or so clones listed, 70% to 85% were seen once. This rearrangement joins TRBV9 to TRBJ2-5, with D possibly TRBD2 on 6 matching bases. The sequenced sample was PBMCs. The receptor's source is a male donor in good health and CMV-seronegative. CDR3 sequence (DNA): TGTGCCAGCAGCGCGGGGACTCCGTACCAAGAGACCCAGTACTTC. Translated, it gives CASSAGTPYQETQYF. The full variable domain, rest sourced from reference TRBV9 and TRBJ2-5, is DSGVTQTPKHLITATGQRVTLRCSPRSGDLSVYWYQQSLDQGLQFLIQYYNGEERAKGNILERFSAQQFPDLHSELNLSSLELGDSALYFCASSAGTPYQETQYFGPGTRLLVL.